This T cell receptor (beta chain) was obtained from a study of T cells after yellow fever vaccination. General study findings and limits: Relatively few clonotypes were ones that appeared in both CD4 and CD8 compartments. The secondary response peaked faster, at day 5 versus 15, but was weaker.

This clonotype was counted ten times or more. Its specificity is unknown. This CDR3 spans 15 amino acids. Germline V CDR1 and CDR2: SGHRS, YFSETQ. With 0 bases clipped from V and 5 bases from J, the junction kept 4 bases outside the gene matches. The 5'RACE template-switching step produced TCR cDNA and added a universal primer site and UMIs. TCRdb called the 5' RACE reads again in MiXCR, with one record for every CDR3 protein. The sample lists 310,000 or so distinct CDR3 sequences, 3.6% occurring once. The TCR was taken from a man younger than 30 who received the YFV17D yellow fever vaccine. V usage is TRBV5-1 and J usage is TRBJ2-1; 8 bases fit TRBD1. The sample here was PBMCs, taken on the day of the yellow fever booster vaccination. CDR3 residues: CASSLAGGVNNEQFF. The CDR3 coding sequence is TGCGCCAGCAGCTTGGCAGGGGGCGTTAACAATGAGCAGTTCTTC.